This T cell receptor (beta chain) was found in a study of CD8+CD57+ T cells in acquired aplastic anemia. Genomic DNA, the template, was used for profiling of the TCR beta VDJ and CDR3. From the reads, TCRdb called clonotypes with MiXCR, one entry per CDR3 protein. The table records fewer than 200,000 distinct CDR3 sequences, around 75% of them present only once. It was patients with CD8+CD57+ cell expansion by flow cytometry who were chosen for sequencing. There are many counts of this clonotype. The V end lost 8 bases, the J end lost 8 bases, and 27 bases lay between the germline ends. The germline CDR1 and CDR2 sequences are MGHDK and SYGVNS. The CDR3 loop spans 16 amino acids.

The genes are TRBV25-1 and TRBJ1-1, with D possibly being TRBD1 (5 bases). This clonotype originated in a human donor with aplastic anemia. Material for sequencing was sorted CD4+, CD8+, or CD8+CD57+ T cells (not recorded which) from PBMCs. CDR3 bases: TGTGCCAGCCATCCTCCGGGACGCCCAAAAAGCACAGAAGCTTTCTTT. It codes for CASHPPGRPKSTEAFF. The full variable domain, rest sourced from reference TRBV25-1 and TRBJ1-1, is EADIYQTPRYLVIGTGKKITLECSQTMGHDKMYWYQQDPGMELHLIHYSYGVNSTEKGDLSSESTVSRIRTEHFPLTLESARPSHTSQYLCASHPPGRPKSTEAFFGQGTRLTVV.